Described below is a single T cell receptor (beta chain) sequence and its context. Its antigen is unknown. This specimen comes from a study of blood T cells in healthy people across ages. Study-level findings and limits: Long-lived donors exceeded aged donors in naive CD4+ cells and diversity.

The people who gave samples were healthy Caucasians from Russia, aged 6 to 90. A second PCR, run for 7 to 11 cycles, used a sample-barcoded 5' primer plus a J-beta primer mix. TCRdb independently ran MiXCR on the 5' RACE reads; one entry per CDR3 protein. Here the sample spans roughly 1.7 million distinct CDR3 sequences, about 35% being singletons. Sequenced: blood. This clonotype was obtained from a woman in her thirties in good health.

DNA for the CDR3: TGTGCCAGCAGTGATGCAGGTATCCCCTACGAGCAGTACTTC. Its translation is CASSDAGIPYEQYF. The chain is built from TRBV2 and TRBJ2-7, with D unresolved. The CDR3 is 14 residues long. The germline gives CDR1 SNHLY, CDR2 FYNNEI. Trimming stripped 3 bases from V and 2 bases from J, with 11 bases between.